Reported below is one TCR beta chain. Its antigen target is currently unknown. Base qualities are missing; no much larger clone stands one base away. In the prospective study, participants were roughly 18 to 90 years old, resided in 24 geographic areas of the United States, and were enrolled through a virtual design. To assign participants to cohorts, the prospective study relied on clinical history that participants themselves reported in a screening survey and a study questionnaire. Recovered participants in ImmuneRACE Cohort 3 were defined by two consecutive negative NP/OP PCR tests, clearance by a healthcare professional, or resolution of symptoms. Each participant in the prospective study had whole blood, serum and a nasopharyngeal or oropharyngeal swab collected by mobile phlebotomists. Participants in the prospective study had the option to provide additional blood draws and questionnaires over a 2-month period. Before DNA extraction, blood samples from the prospective study were shipped at room temperature or frozen.

This sample is part of a study of blood T cell repertoires in COVID-19 (dated by TCRdb to about 2020). About the investigation overall: Samples covering the acute and convalescent phases of COVID-19 were provided by collaborators in the United States, Italy and Spain. The material from the prospective study consisted of cDNA or gDNA derived from T cells, B-cell-depleted T cells, or PBMCs. Subjects who had been exposed to COVID-19, were actively infected with it, or had recovered from it provided the deeply sampled blood TCRbeta repertoires that made up the dataset. A freely available public database, intended as a resource for researchers studying the immune response to SARS-CoV-2, is where the repertoires were released. Samples were obtained from the ongoing ImmuneRACE study (first 160 participants) and from 1,200 or so subjects provided by 6 global collaborators. The sample metadata nearly always contained a de-identified subject ID, COVID-19 status, age in years and sex. HLA class I and class II types, where available, came from metadata supplied by the sample provider rather than from assay-based typing. Here is what the overall study found, with its caveats: Clinical and demographic metadata were provided uncurated, with the amount varying by source and participant.

TCRbeta CDR3 regions were amplified from genomic DNA using the immunoSEQ Assay, a bias-controlled multiplex PCR. In the source study's methods: The number of nucleated cells in each sample was estimated by amplification of reference gene primers within the assay. To quantify the absolute abundance of each unique TCRbeta CDR3 rearrangement, sequence reads were collapsed and filtered. Productive Simpson clonality was computed per sample as the square root of Simpson's diversity index over productive rearrangements. This immuneACCESS table, as held by TCRdb, lists in-frame sequences with V and J called but not all clones. Of the missing ones, under half trace to an unresolved V gene in checked studies; the others have no known cause. D and trimming come from the DNA, and the V and J calls and clone size come from that table. For this sample the table gives 200,000 to 250,000 clones, of which 70% to 90% were detected only once. 11% of the sample comes from the top ten.

CDR1 and CDR2 were assigned from the germline V gene as SGHDN and FVKESK. From cysteine to phenylalanine, the CDR3 is 14 amino acids long. Kept here is only the CDR3 DNA, which spans 42 bases and is read in frame from base 1. Germline trimming: 3 bases from V, 1 base from J; junction bases outside gene matches: 2. The specimen was PBMCs or T cells enriched from blood (not recorded which). Recombination joined TRBV14 with TRBJ1-1; 7 central nucleotides agree with TRBD1. The source is a man in his thirties or forties who had recovered from COVID-19. In nucleotide form, the sequence is TGTGCCAGCAGCCATGACAGGGAGAACACTGAAGCTTTCTTT. Translated, it reads CASSHDRENTEAFF.